Shown below are 15 T cell receptor beta chains from a single sample sequenced in a study of T cell changes during pregnancy in multiple sclerosis. Here immunoSEQ multiplex PCR was the method, and the copy in TCRdb shows in-frame clones only, minus some. The sample carries 26,000 or so clones, about 91% recorded once. The specimen was peripheral blood, collected in the first trimester of pregnancy. The receptors were sampled from a female donor in good health, enrolled as a control in a pregnancy study.

The gene calls are TRBV14 and TRBJ2-3, with 9 bases lining up with TRBD2. J was trimmed by 4 bases and V by 6 bases; bases with no gene match: 2. The germline V gene has CDR1 SGHDN and CDR2 FVKESK. The CDR3 sequence is 13 residues long. DNA of the CDR3: TGTGCCAGCAGAGCGGGAGGTCCAGATACGCAGTATTTT. Its translation: CASRAGGPDTQYF.

This clone was counted between two and nine times. The V call is TRBV10-2, the J call TRBJ2-7, with 7 bases identical to TRBD1. In germline, CDR1 is WSHSY, CDR2 SAAADI. V was pared by 7 bases and J by 7 bases, with 13 bases of the junction left unmatched. CDR3 length: 14 amino acids. CDR3 bases: TGCGCCAGCAAACCGGGACAGACTTCCCGTGAGCAGTACTTC. The encoded protein is CASKPGQTSREQYF.

This chain joins TRBV5-1 and TRBJ2-3, with D perhaps matching TRBD1 (5 bases). The CDR3 is 15 residues long. Trimming took off 0 bases at V and 2 bases at J, with 10 bases between the two ends. The germline V gene encodes CDR1 SGHRS and CDR2 YFSETQ. In DNA form, the CDR3 reads TGCGCCAGCAGCTTGGGGGGCCTAGACACAGATACGCAGTATTTT. Translating it yields CASSLGGLDTDTQYF.

The chain recombines TRBV9 with TRBJ1-2, with a tentative D call TRBD1 (6 bases). CDR1 and CDR2 (germline): SGDLS, YYNGEE. The V and J ends lost 4 bases and 4 bases respectively, with 14 bases between them. The CDR3 is 14 residues long. CDR3 loop: CASSPWTDLYGYTF. The CDR3 region has the DNA TGTGCCAGCAGCCCATGGACAGATCTCTATGGCTACACCTTC.

The chain employs TRBV4-2 and TRBJ2-7; TRBD1 agrees at 10 bases. After removal of 0 bases from V and 3 bases from J, the junction contained 8 bases not matched to a gene. The CDR3 totals 17 residues. Germline V gives CDR1 LGHNA, CDR2 YNFKEQ. The CDR3 DNA reads as TGTGCCAGCAGCCAAGAAGGGGCCTGGGACAGGGGCTACGAGCAGTACTTC. This sequence encodes CASSQEGAWDRGYEQYF.

About this clone itself: Mismatch with germline at one junction end may stem from a read error. The chain combines TRBV27 with TRBJ1-5, with D possibly TRBD1 on 6 matching bases. CDR1 MNHEY and CDR2 SMNVEV come from the germline V gene (reference sequence). The CDR3 is 11 residues long. CDR3: CGGGSNQPQHF. CDR3 DNA sequence: TGCGGGGGGGGCAGCAATCAGCCCCAGCATTTT.

The chain combines TRBV13 with TRBJ1-5, with 9 bases identical to TRBD1. V gave up 0 bases and J gave up 9 bases; unmatched junction bases: 6. Germline V CDR1 and CDR2: PRHDT, FYEKMQ (reference sequence). This CDR3 is 15 amino acids long. For the CDR3, the DNA is TGTGCCAGCAGCTTAGGACAGGGGGCAGGAGGGCCCCAGCATTTT. Encoded protein: CASSLGQGAGGPQHF.

The gene calls are TRBV2 and TRBJ2-7; D gene uncertain. Germline V gene sequence: CDR1 SNHLY, CDR2 FYNNEI. Trimming cost V 8 bases and J 5 bases, with 19 bases left between them. The CDR3 covers 14 residues. The CDR3 region has the DNA TGTGCCAGCTGGCACGGAGCGCTTCTCCACGAGCAGTACTTC. Its protein is CASWHGALLHEQYF.

The chain carries TRBV19 and TRBJ2-5; TRBD2 matches at 7 bases. Germline assignment: CDR1 LNHDA and CDR2 SQIVND (reference sequence). Trimming took 6 bases from V and 3 from J; bases not matched to a gene: 10. The CDR3 is made up of 15 amino acids. CDR3 coding DNA: TGTGCCAGTAGCCGCGTGGCTAGCGGAGAAGAGACCCAGTACTTC. As protein: CASSRVASGEETQYF.

V is TRBV6-5 and J is TRBJ1-1; D call uncertain. Trimming took 0 bases from V and 2 from J, leaving 10 bases between them. Looked up from germline, CDR1 is MNHEY and CDR2 is SVGAGI. The CDR3 has 15 amino acids. CDR3 in amino acids: CASSYSGRINTEAFF. In DNA form, the CDR3 reads TGTGCCAGCAGTTACTCGGGCAGGATAAACACTGAAGCTTTCTTT.

This sequence joins TRBV19 and TRBJ2-1, with a weak D call TRBD2 (6 bases). Germline assignment: CDR1 LNHDA and CDR2 SQIVND (reference sequence). The V and J ends lost 3 bases and 5 bases respectively, with 17 bases between them. The CDR3 is made up of 16 amino acids. The CDR3 region has the DNA TGTGCCAGTAGTATCGGTTGGAGCGGGCCCAACAATGAGCAGTTCTTC. It translates to CASSIGWSGPNNEQFF.

The chain is built from TRBV5-6 and TRBJ2-5; TRBD2 aligns across 7 bases. The CDR3 loop spans 15 amino acids. Trimming removed 0 bases from V and 4 bases from J; junction bases left unmatched: 6. The V gene's germline CDR1 is SGHDT and CDR2 YYEEEE. Here the CDR3 reads CASSLVGGGGETQYF. The DNA of the CDR3 is TGTGCCAGCAGCTTGGTTGGGGGGGGAGGAGAGACCCAGTACTTC.

In this sample, this clone turned up a few times. This rearrangement joins TRBV5-1 to TRBJ1-1; D is possibly TRBD1 (5 bases). Germline V gene lookup returns CDR1 SGHRS and CDR2 YFSETQ. Trimming took off 4 bases at V and 1 base at J, with 11 bases between the two ends. The CDR3 has 14 amino acids. CDR3: CASSPLTANTEAFF. CDR3 bases: TGCGCCAGCAGCCCGTTGACAGCGAACACTGAAGCTTTCTTT.

J is TRBJ2-1 and V is TRBV28; TRBD2 aligns across 10 bases. This CDR3 has 15 amino acids. Germline-derived CDR1 and CDR2 are MDHEN and SYDVKM. The V segment lost 6 bases and the J segment 7 bases; nucleotides outside the gene matches: 9. DNA of the CDR3: TGTGCCAGCAGCCTCGGACTAGCGGAGTTAAATGAGCAGTTCTTC. This codes for CASSLGLAELNEQFF.

The chain combines TRBV4-3 with TRBJ1-4, with D unresolved. Germline V gives CDR1 LGHNA, CDR2 YSLEER. This CDR3 is built from 14 residues. Deletions cut 3 bases from V and 10 bases from J, with 15 bases between. This CDR3 is CASSQTRRALKLFF. The CDR3 bases are TGCGCCAGCAGCCAGACTCGGAGGGCCCTAAAACTGTTTTTT.